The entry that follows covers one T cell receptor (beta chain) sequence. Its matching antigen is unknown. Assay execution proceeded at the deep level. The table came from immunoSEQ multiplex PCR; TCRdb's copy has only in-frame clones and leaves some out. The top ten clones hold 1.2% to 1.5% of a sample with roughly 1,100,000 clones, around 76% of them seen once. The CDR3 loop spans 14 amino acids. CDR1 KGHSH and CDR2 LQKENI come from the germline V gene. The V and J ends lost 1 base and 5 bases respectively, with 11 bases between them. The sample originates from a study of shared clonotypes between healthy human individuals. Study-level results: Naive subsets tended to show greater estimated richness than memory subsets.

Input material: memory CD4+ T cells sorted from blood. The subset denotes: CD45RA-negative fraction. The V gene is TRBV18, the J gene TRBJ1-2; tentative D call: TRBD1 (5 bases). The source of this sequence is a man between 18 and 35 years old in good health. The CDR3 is CASSPRGGDYGYTF. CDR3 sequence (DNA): TGTGCCAGCTCACCACGGGGGGGAGATTATGGCTACACCTTC.